This T cell receptor (beta chain) was captured by sequencing in a study of radiation and T cells in renal cell carcinoma. Germline lookup yields CDR1 MDHEN and CDR2 SYDVKM. V dropped 6 bases and J dropped 3 bases, with 15 bases sitting between them. The CDR3 sequence is 14 residues long. On this clone: What it binds is not known.

General study points: Pretreatment tumor biopsies were lacking, so baseline clonotypes are unknown. Top tumor clonotypes rose in blood 2 weeks post-radiation, then contracted.

Data came from immunoSEQ multiplex PCR; TCRdb stores just in-frame clones and leaves some out. The sample has some 120,000 clones; roughly 80% are singletons. Regarding time point: baseline pretreatment blood. Treatment of the sample: 15 Gy SBRT to primary tumor, nephrectomy 4 weeks later. After SBRT, blood was collected at 2 and 4 weeks, plus baseline. The clonotype comes from a woman in her sixties or seventies with renal cell carcinoma. The gene calls are TRBV28 and TRBJ2-7; D is unresolved. Specimen: blood, collected from a patient whose treatment included radiotherapy and nephrectomy. The CDR3 sequence: CASSSFRRFYEQYF. The CDR3 bases are TGTGCCAGCAGCTCTTTTAGGCGTTTCTACGAGCAGTACTTC.